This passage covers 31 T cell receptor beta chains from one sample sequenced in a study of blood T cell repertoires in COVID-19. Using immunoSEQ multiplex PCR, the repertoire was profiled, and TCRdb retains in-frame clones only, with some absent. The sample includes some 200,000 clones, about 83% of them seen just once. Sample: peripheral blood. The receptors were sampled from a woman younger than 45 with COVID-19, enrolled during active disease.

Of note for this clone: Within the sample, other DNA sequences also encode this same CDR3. CDR3 DNA sequence: TGTGCCAGCAGCTTGGCGGGAAGCTACGAGCAGTACTTC. It yields the protein CASSLAGSYEQYF. The chain recombines TRBV5-5 with TRBJ2-7; perhaps TRBD2 as D (5 bases). V lost 0 bases and J lost 3, with 7 bases in between. Germline V lookup: CDR1 SGHKS, CDR2 YYEKEE (reference sequence). The CDR3 runs 13 residues.

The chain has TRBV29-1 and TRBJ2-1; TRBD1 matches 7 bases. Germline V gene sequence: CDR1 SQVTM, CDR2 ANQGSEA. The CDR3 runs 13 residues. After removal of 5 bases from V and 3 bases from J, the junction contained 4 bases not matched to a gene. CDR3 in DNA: TGCAGCGTTAGGGCAGGGGGCTACAATGAGCAGTTCTTC. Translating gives CSVRAGGYNEQFF.

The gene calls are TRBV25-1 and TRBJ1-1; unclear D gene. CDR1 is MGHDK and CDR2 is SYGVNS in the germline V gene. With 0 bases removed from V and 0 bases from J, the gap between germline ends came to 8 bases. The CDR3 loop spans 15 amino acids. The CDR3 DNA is TGTGCCAGCAGTGAATACGGGGAAGTGAACACTGAAGCTTTCTTT. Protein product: CASSEYGEVNTEAFF.

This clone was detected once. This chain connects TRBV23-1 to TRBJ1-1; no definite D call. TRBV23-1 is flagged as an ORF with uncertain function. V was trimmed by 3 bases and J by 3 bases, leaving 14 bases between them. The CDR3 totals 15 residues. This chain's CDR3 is CASSHSLREYTEAFF. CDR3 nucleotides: TGCGCCAGCAGTCATTCTCTGAGGGAATACACTGAAGCTTTCTTT.

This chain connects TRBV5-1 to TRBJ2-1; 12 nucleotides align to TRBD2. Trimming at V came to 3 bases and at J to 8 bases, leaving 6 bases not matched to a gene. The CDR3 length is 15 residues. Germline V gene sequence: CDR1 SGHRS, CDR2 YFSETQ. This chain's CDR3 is CASSSGLAGWDEQFF. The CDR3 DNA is TGCGCCAGCAGCTCCGGACTAGCGGGATGGGATGAGCAGTTCTTC.

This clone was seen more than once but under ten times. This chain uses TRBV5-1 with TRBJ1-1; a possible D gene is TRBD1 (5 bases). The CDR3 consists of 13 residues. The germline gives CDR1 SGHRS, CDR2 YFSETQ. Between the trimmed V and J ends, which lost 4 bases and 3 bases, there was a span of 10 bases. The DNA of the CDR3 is TGCGCCAGCAGCGGGACTTGGGACACTGAAGCTTTCTTT. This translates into CASSGTWDTEAFF.

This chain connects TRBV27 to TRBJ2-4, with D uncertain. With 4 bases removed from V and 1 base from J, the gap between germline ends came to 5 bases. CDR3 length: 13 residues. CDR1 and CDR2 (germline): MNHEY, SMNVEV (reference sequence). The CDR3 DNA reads TGTGCCAGCAGTTATGCGGCCAAAAACATTCAGTACTTC. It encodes CASSYAAKNIQYF.

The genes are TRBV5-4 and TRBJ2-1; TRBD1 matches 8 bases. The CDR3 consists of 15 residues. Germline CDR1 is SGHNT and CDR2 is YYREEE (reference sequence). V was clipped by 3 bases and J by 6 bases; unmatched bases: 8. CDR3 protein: CASSSDRAGGNEQFF. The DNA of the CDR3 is TGTGCCAGCAGCTCGGACAGGGCGGGTGGCAATGAGCAGTTCTTC.

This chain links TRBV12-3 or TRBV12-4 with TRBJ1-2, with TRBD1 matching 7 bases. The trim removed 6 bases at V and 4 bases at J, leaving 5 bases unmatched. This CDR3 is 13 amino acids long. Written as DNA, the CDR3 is TGTGCCAGCAGCTCCGGGACAGTCTATGGCTACACCTTC. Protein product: CASSSGTVYGYTF.

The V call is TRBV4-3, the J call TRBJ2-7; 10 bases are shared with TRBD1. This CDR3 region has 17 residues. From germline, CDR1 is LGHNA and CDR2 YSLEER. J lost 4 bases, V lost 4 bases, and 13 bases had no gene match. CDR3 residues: CASSRFYGSGQGYEQYF. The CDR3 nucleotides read TGCGCCAGCAGCCGCTTCTATGGATCGGGACAGGGGTACGAGCAGTACTTC.

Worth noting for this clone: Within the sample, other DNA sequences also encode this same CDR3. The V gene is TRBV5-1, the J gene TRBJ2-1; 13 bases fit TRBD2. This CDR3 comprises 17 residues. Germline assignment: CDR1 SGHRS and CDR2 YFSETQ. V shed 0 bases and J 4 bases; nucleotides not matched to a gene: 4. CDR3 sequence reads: CASSLGLAGGSYNEQFF. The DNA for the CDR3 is TGCGCCAGCAGCTTGGGACTAGCGGGAGGAAGTTACAATGAGCAGTTCTTC. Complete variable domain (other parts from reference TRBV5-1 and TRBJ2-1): KAGVTQTPRYLIKTRGQQVTLSCSPISGHRSVSWYQQTPGQGLQFLFEYFSETQRNKGNFPGRFSGRQFSNSRSEMNVSTLELGDSALYLCASSLGLAGGSYNEQFFGPGTRLTVL.

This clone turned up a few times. CDR3 DNA: TGTGCCAGCAGCCCGGACGACAGACTCAATCAGCCCCAGCATTTT. It yields the protein CASSPDDRLNQPQHF. The chain joins TRBV7-9 to TRBJ1-5, with D perhaps matching TRBD1 (5 bases). The V gene's germline CDR1 is SEHNR and CDR2 FQNEAQ (reference sequence). The CDR3 sequence is 15 residues long. Trimming removed 5 bases from V and 3 bases from J, with 14 bases in between.

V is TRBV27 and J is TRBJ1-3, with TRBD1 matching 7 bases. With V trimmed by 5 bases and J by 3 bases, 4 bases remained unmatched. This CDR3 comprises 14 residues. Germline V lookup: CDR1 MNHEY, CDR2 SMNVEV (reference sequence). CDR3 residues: CASSLRGIGNTIYF. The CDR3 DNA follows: TGTGCCAGCAGTCTCAGGGGGATTGGAAACACCATATATTTT.

The CDR3 reads CASSVEGASGANVLTF. DNA of the CDR3: TGTGCCAGCAGTGTGGAGGGCGCCTCTGGGGCCAACGTCCTGACTTTC. The chain employs TRBV6-1 and TRBJ2-6, with a tentative D call TRBD2 (6 bases). The germline gives CDR1 MNHNS, CDR2 SASEGT. Trimming took off 4 bases at V and 0 bases at J, with 10 bases between the two ends. CDR3 length equals 16 residues.

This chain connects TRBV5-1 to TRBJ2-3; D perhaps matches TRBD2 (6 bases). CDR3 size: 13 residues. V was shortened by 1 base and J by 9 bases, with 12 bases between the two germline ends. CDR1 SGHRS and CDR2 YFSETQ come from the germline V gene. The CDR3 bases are TGCGCCAGCAGCTTGTGGTCTAGCGACACGCAGTATTTT. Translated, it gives CASSLWSSDTQYF. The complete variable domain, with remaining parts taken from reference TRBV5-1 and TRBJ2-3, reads KAGVTQTPRYLIKTRGQQVTLSCSPISGHRSVSWYQQTPGQGLQFLFEYFSETQRNKGNFPGRFSGRQFSNSRSEMNVSTLELGDSALYLCASSLWSSDTQYFGPGTRLTVL.

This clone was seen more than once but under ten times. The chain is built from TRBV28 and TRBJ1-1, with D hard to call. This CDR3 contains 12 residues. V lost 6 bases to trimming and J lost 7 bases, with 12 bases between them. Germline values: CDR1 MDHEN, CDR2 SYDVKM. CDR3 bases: TGTGCCAGCAGCGTACTGCGGGGTGAAGCTTTCTTT. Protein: CASSVLRGEAFF. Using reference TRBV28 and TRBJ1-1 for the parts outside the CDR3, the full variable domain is DVKVTQSSRYLVKRTGEKVFLECVQDMDHENMFWYRQDPGLGLRLIYFSYDVKMKEKGDIPEGYSVSREKKERFSLILESASTNQTSMYLCASSVLRGEAFFGQGTRLTVV.

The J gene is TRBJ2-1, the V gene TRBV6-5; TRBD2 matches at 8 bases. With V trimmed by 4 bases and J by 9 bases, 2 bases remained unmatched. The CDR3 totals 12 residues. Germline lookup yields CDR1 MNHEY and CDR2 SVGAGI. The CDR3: CASSWTSSEQFF. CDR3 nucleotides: TGTGCCAGCAGTTGGACTAGCAGTGAGCAGTTCTTC.

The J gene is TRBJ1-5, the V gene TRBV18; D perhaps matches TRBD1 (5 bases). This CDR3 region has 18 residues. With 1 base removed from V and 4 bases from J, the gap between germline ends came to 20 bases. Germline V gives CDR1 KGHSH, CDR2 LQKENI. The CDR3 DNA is TGTGCCAGCTCACCACTAGCGGGGGAGGTCGAGGGGAATCAGCCCCAGCATTTT. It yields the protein CASSPLAGEVEGNQPQHF.

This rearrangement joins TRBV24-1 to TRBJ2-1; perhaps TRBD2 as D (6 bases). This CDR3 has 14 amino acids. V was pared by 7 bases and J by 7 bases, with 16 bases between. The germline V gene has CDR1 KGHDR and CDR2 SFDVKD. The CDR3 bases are TGTGCCACCAGGGTCGGGGGAGCGCGGAATGAGCAGTTCTTC. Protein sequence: CATRVGGARNEQFF.

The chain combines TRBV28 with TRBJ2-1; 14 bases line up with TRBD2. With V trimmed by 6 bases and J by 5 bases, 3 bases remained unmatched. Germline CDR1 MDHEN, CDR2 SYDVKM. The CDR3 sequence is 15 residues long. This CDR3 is CASSQGLAGDNEQFF. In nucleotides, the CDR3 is TGTGCCAGCAGCCAGGGACTAGCGGGAGACAATGAGCAGTTCTTC.

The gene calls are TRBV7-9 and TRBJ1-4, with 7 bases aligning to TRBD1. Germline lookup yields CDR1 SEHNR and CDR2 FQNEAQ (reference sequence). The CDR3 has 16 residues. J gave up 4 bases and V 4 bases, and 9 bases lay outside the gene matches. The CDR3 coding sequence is TGTGCCAGCAGCTCACCTAGACAGGGACGTAATGAAAAACTGTTTTTT. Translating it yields CASSSPRQGRNEKLFF. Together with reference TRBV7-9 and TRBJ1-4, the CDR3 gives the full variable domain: DTGVSQNPRHKITKRGQNVTFRCDPISEHNRLYWYRQTLGQGPEFLTYFQNEAQLEKSRLLSDRFSAERPKGSFSTLEIQRTEQGDSAMYLCASSSPRQGRNEKLFFGSGTQLSVL.

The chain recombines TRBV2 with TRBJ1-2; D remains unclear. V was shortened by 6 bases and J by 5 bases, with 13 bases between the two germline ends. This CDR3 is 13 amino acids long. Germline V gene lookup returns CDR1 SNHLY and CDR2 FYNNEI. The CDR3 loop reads CASRTYPGYGYTF. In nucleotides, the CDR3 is TGTGCCAGCAGGACCTACCCGGGATATGGCTACACCTTC.

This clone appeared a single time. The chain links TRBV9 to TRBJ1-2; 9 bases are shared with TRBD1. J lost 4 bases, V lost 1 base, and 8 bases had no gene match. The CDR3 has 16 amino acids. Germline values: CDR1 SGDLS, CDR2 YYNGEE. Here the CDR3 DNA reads TGTGCCAGCAGCGTATTGGGGACAGGGAGGCTCTATGGCTACACCTTC. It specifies CASSVLGTGRLYGYTF.

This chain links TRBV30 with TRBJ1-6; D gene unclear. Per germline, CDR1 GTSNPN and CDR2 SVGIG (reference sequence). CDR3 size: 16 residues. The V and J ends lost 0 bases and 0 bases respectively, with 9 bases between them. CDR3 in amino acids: CAWSVPESSYNSPLHF. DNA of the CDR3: TGTGCCTGGAGTGTACCTGAGAGCTCCTATAATTCACCCCTCCACTTT.

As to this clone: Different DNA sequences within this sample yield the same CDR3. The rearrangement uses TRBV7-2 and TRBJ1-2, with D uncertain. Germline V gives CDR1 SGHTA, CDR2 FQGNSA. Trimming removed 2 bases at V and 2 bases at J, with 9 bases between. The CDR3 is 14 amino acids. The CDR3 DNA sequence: TGTGCCAGCAGCTTAAGACGGGAGAACTATGGCTACACCTTC. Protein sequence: CASSLRRENYGYTF.

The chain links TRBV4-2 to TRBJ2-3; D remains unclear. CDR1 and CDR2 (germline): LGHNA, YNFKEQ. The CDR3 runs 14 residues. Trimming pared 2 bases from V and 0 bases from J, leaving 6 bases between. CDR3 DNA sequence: TGTGCCAGCAGCCAATTGACTAGCACAGATACGCAGTATTTT. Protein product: CASSQLTSTDTQYF.

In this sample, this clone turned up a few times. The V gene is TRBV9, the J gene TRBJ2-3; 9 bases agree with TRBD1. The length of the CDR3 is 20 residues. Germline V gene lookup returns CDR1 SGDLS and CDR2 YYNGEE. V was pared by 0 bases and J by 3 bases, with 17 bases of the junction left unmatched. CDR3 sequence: CASSVATGQGPGMLTDTQYF. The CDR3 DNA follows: TGTGCCAGCAGCGTAGCTACGGGACAGGGCCCCGGGATGTTAACAGATACGCAGTATTTT.

This CDR3 reads CASSLVGGQGGELFF. The CDR3 coding sequence is TGTGCCAGCAGCTTAGTAGGAGGACAGGGTGGGGAACTGTTTTTT. This chain links TRBV7-2 with TRBJ1-4; 8 nucleotides align to TRBD1. This CDR3 spans 15 amino acids. In germline, CDR1 is SGHTA, CDR2 FQGNSA. V was pared by 1 base and J by 12 bases, with 10 bases of the junction left unmatched.

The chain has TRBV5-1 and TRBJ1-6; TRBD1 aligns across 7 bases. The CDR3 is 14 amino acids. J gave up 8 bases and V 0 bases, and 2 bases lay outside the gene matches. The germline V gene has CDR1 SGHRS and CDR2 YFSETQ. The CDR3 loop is CASSLDRGYSPLHF. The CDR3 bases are TGCGCCAGCAGCTTGGACAGGGGCTATTCACCCCTCCACTTT. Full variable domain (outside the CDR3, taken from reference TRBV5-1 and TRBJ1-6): KAGVTQTPRYLIKTRGQQVTLSCSPISGHRSVSWYQQTPGQGLQFLFEYFSETQRNKGNFPGRFSGRQFSNSRSEMNVSTLELGDSALYLCASSLDRGYSPLHFGNGTRLTVT.

As DNA, the CDR3 is TGTGCCAGCAGCGAGGGGCGGGAGTCGGGCGAGCAGTACTTC. Residues: CASSEGRESGEQYF. The rearrangement joins TRBV9 to TRBJ2-7; TRBD2 aligns across 7 bases. The germline V gene has CDR1 SGDLS and CDR2 YYNGEE. Trimming took 3 bases from V and 6 from J; bases not matched to a gene: 9. The CDR3 runs 14 residues. Combining the CDR3 with reference TRBV9 and TRBJ2-7 gives the whole variable domain DSGVTQTPKHLITATGQRVTLRCSPRSGDLSVYWYQQSLDQGLQFLIQYYNGEERAKGNILERFSAQQFPDLHSELNLSSLELGDSALYFCASSEGRESGEQYFGPGTRLTVT.

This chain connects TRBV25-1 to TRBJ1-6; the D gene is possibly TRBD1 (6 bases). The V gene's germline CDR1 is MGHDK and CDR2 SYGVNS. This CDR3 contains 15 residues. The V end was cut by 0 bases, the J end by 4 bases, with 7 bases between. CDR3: CASSEYGQYNSPLHF. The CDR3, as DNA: TGTGCCAGCAGTGAATATGGACAGTATAATTCACCCCTCCACTTT.